The 9 T cell receptor beta chains below were found in one sample sequenced in a study of metastatic and nonmetastatic thyroid tumors. Prior to thyroid surgery, none of the patients had received any treatment. Using MiXCR, TCRdb re-called clones from the PCR reads. The data show about 7,000 clones, with approximately 20% seen just once and approximately 24% held by the top ten. Sequencing was carried out using adjacent normal tissue. The receptor source for this set is a male donor with papillary thyroid cancer or a benign thyroid nodule (not recorded which). Some clones in this sample may be carry-over from other donors' samples.

This rearrangement joins TRBV6-1 to TRBJ2-2; weak D call: TRBD2 (6 bases). The germline V gene encodes CDR1 MNHNS and CDR2 SASEGT. The CDR3 covers 13 residues. Deletions cut 7 bases from V and 4 bases from J, with 10 bases between. The CDR3 DNA reads TGTGCCAGCACCTGGGAGGTCACCGGGGAGCTGTTTTTT. Translated: CASTWEVTGELFF.

This clone was counted between two and nine times. The chain combines TRBV6-2 or TRBV6-3 with TRBJ2-3, with 11 positions matching TRBD2. Unmatched junction bases numbered 11, after V lost 5 bases and J lost 1 base. The CDR3 spans 18 residues. Germline V gene sequence: CDR1 MNHEY, CDR2 SVGEGT. The CDR3 DNA is TGTGCCAGCAGTGACATAGCGGGAGGGATAATTGGCACAGATACGCAGTATTTT. Residues: CASSDIAGGIIGTDTQYF.

This clone has just a few counts. This sequence joins TRBV12-3 or TRBV12-4 and TRBJ2-1; TRBD2 matches at 8 bases. Unmatched junction bases numbered 9, after V lost 3 bases and J lost 14 bases. The CDR3 consists of 13 residues. CDR3 amino acids: CASSFSGTRNKFF. CDR3 nucleotide sequence: TGTGCCAGCAGTTTTTCCGGGACTAGGAATAAGTTCTTC.

V and J are TRBV7-6 and TRBJ2-1; 12 bases are shared with TRBD2. CDR3 length equals 15 residues. V shed 4 bases, J shed 8 bases, and the junction held 6 bases outside the gene matches. Germline loops: CDR1 SGHVS, CDR2 FNYEAQ. In nucleotides, the CDR3 is TGTGCCAGCAGCTCAGGACTAGCGGGGACCGATGAGCAGTTCTTC. This encodes CASSSGLAGTDEQFF.

By sample fraction, this clone is hyperexpanded (1% or more). The chain is built from TRBV7-2 and TRBJ2-7; 12 bases agree with TRBD2. The CDR3 consists of 15 residues. Germline lookup yields CDR1 SGHTA and CDR2 FQGNSA. Germline trimming cut 1 base from V and 5 bases from J; bases unmatched to any gene: 3. The CDR3 DNA reads as TGTGCCAGCAGCTTAGGACTAGCGGGAGCGAACGAGCAGTACTTC. Its protein product is CASSLGLAGANEQYF.

Turning to this clone: It may be a read error: a sequence one base away is much more abundant. The V gene is TRBV5-6, the J gene TRBJ2-3, with TRBD2 matching over 7 bases. The CDR3 is 14 amino acids. Per germline, CDR1 SGHDT and CDR2 YYEEEE. CDR3 region: CAGSRGESSPAQYF. The CDR3 coding sequence is TGTGCCGGCAGCCGGGGGGAGTCCAGCCCAGCGCAGTATTTT.

The sample holds a few counts of this clone. The chain couples TRBV4-1 to TRBJ2-7, with TRBD2 matching 7 bases. J lost 3 bases, V lost 5 bases, and 10 bases had no gene match. Germline V gives CDR1 MGHRA, CDR2 YSYEKL. This CDR3 contains 15 residues. The DNA of the CDR3 is TGCGCCAGCAGCAAAACGGGGAGCGGGGTCTACGAGCAGTACTTC. It yields the protein CASSKTGSGVYEQYF.

This clone was counted many times. This chain links TRBV29-1 with TRBJ2-1; unclear D gene. The V gene lost 4 bases and the J gene lost 6 bases, with 13 bases spanning the gap. Germline V gives CDR1 SQVTM, CDR2 ANQGSEA. This CDR3 is built from 13 residues. The CDR3 sequence: CSVVVGRPNEQFF. CDR3 bases: TGCAGCGTTGTGGTTGGCAGACCCAATGAGCAGTTCTTC.

The table lists this clone with a few counts. The sample holds other DNA sequences that translate to the same CDR3. The chain has TRBV6-1 and TRBJ1-2; a possible D gene is TRBD1 (6 bases). Trimming took off 4 bases at V and 4 bases at J, with 13 bases between the two ends. CDR3 size: 14 residues. Germline loops: CDR1 MNHNS, CDR2 SASEGT. The CDR3 is CASSGSSGAYGYTF. Here the CDR3 DNA reads TGTGCCAGCAGTGGTTCGTCAGGGGCCTATGGCTACACCTTC.